This T cell receptor beta chain was observed in a study of blood T cell repertoires in COVID-19. Germline-derived CDR1 and CDR2 are MDHEN and SYDVKM. V lost 6 bases and J lost 6, with 6 bases in between. The CDR3 has 10 amino acids. Seattle patients were enrolled while actively infected and followed longitudinally. TCRdb's table, derived via immunoSEQ multiplex PCR, lists solely in-frame clones and lacks some. The sample yields tens of thousands of clones, 89% seen once. The receptor comes from a man between 60 and 70 years old with COVID-19, enrolled during active disease. The chain links TRBV28 to TRBJ2-7; D is unclear. Sequences were obtained from peripheral blood. The CDR3 here is CASRNGEQYF. CDR3 in DNA: TGTGCCAGCAGGAACGGCGAGCAGTACTTC.